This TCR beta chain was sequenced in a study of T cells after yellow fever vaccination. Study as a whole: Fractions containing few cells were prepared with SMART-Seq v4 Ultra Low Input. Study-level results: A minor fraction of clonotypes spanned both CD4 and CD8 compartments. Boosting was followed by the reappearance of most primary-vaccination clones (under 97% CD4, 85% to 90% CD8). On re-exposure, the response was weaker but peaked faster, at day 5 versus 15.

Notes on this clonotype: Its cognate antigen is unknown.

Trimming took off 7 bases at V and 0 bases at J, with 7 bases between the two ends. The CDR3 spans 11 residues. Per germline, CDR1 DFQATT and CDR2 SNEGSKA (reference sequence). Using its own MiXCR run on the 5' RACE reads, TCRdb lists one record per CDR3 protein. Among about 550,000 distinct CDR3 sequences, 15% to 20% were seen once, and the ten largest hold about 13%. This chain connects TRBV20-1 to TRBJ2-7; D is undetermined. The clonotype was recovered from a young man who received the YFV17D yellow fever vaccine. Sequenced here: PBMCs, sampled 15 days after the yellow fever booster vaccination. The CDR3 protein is CSVMSSYEQYF. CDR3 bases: TGCAGTGTTATGAGCTCCTACGAGCAGTACTTC.